The clone carrying this T cell receptor (beta chain) has just a few counts. These data are taken from a study of blood T cells in healthy people across ages. Combining a sample-barcoded 5' primer with a J-beta primer mix, a second PCR ran for roughly 7 to 11 cycles. MiXCR, applied by TCRdb to the 5' RACE reads, yields one record per CDR3 protein. The data contain 1,500,000 or so distinct CDR3 sequences, 45% to 70% of them singletons. J was trimmed by 8 bases and V by 3 bases; bases with no gene match: 3. Germline-derived CDR1 and CDR2 are SQVTM and ANQGSEA. There are 11 residues in the CDR3. Sequenced input: blood. This rearrangement joins TRBV29-1 to TRBJ1-1; 7 nucleotides align to TRBD1. The clonotype was recovered from a man aged 18 to 30 in good health. The CDR3 is CSVELQGEAFF. CDR3 bases: TGCAGCGTTGAGTTACAGGGGGAAGCTTTCTTT.